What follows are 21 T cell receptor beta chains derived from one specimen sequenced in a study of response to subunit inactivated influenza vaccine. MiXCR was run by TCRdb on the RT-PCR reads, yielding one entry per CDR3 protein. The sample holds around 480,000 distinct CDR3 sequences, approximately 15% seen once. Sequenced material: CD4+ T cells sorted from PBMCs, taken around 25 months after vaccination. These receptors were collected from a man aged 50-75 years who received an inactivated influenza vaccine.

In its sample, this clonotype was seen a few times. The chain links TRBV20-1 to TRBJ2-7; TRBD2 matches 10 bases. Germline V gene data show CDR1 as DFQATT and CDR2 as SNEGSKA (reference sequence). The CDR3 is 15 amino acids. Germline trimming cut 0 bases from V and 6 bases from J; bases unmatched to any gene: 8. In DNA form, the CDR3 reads TGCAGTGCTAGAGATGCAGCGGGAGGGCCCTCCGAGCAGTACTTC. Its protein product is CSARDAAGGPSEQYF.

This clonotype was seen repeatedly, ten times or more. In DNA, the CDR3 is TGTGCCAGCAGTCCGCGCCGGACAGAAATCTATGGCTACACCTTC. The encoded protein is CASSPRRTEIYGYTF. The chain employs TRBV12-3 or TRBV12-4 and TRBJ1-2; TRBD1 is a possible D gene (6 bases). With 5 bases removed from V and 4 bases from J, the gap between germline ends came to 17 bases. The CDR3 runs 15 residues.

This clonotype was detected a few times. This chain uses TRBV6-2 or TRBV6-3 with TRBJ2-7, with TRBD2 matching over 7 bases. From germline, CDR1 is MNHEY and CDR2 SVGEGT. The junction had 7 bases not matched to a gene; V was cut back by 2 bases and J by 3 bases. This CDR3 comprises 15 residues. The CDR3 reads CASSYDGGTIYEQYF. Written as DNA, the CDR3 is TGTGCCAGCAGTTACGACGGGGGGACCATCTACGAGCAGTACTTC.

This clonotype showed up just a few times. CDR3: CASSQGEGTEAFF. CDR3 nucleotide sequence: TGTGCCAGCAGCCAAGGGGAGGGGACTGAAGCTTTCTTT. The chain couples TRBV4-2 to TRBJ1-1; D may be TRBD1 (5 bases). The CDR3 extends over 13 amino acids. Germline loops: CDR1 LGHNA, CDR2 YNFKEQ. Trimming removed 1 base from V and 5 bases from J, with 8 bases in between.

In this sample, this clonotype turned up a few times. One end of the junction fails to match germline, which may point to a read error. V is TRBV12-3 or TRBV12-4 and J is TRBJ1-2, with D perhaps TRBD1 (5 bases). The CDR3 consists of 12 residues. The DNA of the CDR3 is TGTGCCAGCAGCCGACGCGCTCGGGACCCGGCCTTC. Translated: CASSRRARDPAF.

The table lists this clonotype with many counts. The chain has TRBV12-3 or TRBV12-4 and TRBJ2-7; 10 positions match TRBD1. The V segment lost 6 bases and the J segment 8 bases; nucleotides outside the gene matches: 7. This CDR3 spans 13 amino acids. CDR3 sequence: CASSSGTGAQQYF. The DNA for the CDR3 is TGTGCCAGCAGCTCCGGGACAGGGGCCCAGCAGTACTTC.

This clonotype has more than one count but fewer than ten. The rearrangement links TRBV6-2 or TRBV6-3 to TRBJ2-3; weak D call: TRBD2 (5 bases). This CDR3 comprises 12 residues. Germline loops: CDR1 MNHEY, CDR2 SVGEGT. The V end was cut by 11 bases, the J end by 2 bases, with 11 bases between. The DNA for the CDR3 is TGTGCCTCGGGAAAGAACACAGATACGCAGTATTTT. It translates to CASGKNTDTQYF.

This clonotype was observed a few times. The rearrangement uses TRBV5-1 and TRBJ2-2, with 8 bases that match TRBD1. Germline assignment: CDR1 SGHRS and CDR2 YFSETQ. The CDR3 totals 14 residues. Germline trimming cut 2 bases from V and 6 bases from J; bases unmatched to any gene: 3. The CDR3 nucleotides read TGCGCCAGCAGCTTACCACAGGGGGCCGGGGAGCTGTTTTTT. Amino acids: CASSLPQGAGELFF.

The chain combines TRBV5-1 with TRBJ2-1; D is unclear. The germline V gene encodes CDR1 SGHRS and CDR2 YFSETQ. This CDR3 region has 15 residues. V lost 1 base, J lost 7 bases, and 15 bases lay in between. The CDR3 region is CASSLNGLRRNEQFF. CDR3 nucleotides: TGCGCCAGCAGCTTGAACGGTCTGAGAAGGAATGAGCAGTTCTTC.

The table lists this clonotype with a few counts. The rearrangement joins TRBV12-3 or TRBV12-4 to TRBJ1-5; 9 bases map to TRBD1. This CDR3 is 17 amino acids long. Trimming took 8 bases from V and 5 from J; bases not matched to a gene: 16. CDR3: CASGRLPGQGYDQPQHF. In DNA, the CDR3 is TGTGCCAGCGGCCGTCTTCCGGGACAGGGTTACGATCAGCCCCAGCATTTT.

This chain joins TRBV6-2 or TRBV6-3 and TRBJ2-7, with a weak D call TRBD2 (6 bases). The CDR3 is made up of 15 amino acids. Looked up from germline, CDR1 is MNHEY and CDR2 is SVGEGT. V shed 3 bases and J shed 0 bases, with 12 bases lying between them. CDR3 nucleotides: TGTGCCAGCAGTTATTGGGCGGGGATCTCCTACGAGCAGTACTTC. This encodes CASSYWAGISYEQYF.

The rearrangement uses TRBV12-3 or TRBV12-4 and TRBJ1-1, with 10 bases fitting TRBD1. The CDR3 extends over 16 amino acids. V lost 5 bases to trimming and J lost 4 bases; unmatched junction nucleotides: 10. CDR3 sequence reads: CASSRGTGARGTEAFF. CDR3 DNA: TGTGCCAGCAGTCGCGGGACAGGGGCCCGAGGCACTGAAGCTTTCTTT.

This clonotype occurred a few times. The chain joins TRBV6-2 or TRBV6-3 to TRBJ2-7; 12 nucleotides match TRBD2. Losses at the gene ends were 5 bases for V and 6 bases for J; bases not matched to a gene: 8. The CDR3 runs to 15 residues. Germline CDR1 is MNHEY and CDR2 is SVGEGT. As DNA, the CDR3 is TGTGCCAGCAGTCGAAGACTAGCGGGAGAGGGCGAGCAGTACTTC. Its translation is CASSRRLAGEGEQYF.

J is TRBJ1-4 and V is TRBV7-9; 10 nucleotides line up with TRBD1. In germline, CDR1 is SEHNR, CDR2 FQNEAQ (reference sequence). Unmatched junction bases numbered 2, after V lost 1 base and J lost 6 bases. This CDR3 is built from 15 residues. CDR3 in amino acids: CASSLGGQGYEKLFF. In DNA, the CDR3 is TGTGCCAGCAGCTTAGGGGGACAGGGGTATGAAAAACTGTTTTTT.

In DNA form, the CDR3 reads TGTGCCAGCACCCCCGGGGGCGCACCCCAAGAGACCCAGTACTTC. Protein product: CASTPGGAPQETQYF. The genes are TRBV2 and TRBJ2-5; the D gene could be TRBD1 or TRBD2 (6 bases each). CDR1 is SNHLY, CDR2 FYNNEI, per germline. The V gene lost 7 bases and the J gene lost 1 base, with 16 bases spanning the gap. The CDR3 length is 15 residues.

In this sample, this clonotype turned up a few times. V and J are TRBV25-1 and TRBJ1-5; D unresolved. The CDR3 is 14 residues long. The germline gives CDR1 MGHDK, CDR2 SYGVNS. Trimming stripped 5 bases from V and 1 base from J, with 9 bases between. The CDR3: CASSPLKSNQPQHF. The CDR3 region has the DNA TGTGCCAGCAGTCCCCTGAAAAGCAATCAGCCCCAGCATTTT.

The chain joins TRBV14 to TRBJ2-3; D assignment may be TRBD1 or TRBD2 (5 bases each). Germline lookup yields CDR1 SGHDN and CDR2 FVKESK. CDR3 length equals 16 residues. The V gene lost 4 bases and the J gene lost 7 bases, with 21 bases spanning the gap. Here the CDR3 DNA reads TGTGCCAGCAGCCCCCTCGGGACCGTCATTACCAATACGCAGTATTTT. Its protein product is CASSPLGTVITNTQYF. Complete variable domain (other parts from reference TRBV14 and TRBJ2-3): EAGVTQFPSHSVIEKGQTVTLRCDPISGHDNLYWYRRVMGKEIKFLLHFVKESKQDESGMPNNRFLAERTGGTYSTLKVQPAELEDSGVYFCASSPLGTVITNTQYFGPGTRLTVL.

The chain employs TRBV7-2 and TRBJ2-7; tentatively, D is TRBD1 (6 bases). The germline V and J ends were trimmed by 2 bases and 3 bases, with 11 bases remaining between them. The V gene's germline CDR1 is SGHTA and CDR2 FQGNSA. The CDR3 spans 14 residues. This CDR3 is CASSLYGQRYEQYF. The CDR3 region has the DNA TGTGCCAGCAGCTTATACGGACAGCGCTACGAGCAGTACTTC. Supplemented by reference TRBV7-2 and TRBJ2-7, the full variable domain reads GAGVSQSPSNKVTEKGKDVELRCDPISGHTALYWYRQSLGQGLEFLIYFQGNSAPDKSGLPSDRFSAERTGGSVSTLTIQRTQQEDSAVYLCASSLYGQRYEQYFGPGTRLTVT.

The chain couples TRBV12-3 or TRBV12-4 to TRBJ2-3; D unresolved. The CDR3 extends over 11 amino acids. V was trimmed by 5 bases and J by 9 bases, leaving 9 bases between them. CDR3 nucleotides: TGTGCCAGCAGTGCCTTTGACACGCAGTATTTT. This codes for CASSAFDTQYF.

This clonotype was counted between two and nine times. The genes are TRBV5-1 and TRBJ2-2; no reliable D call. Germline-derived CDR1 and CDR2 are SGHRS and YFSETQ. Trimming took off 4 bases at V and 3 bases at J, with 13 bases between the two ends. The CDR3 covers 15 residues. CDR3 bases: TGCGCCAGCAGCGGTGACACGCACCACACCGGGGAGCTGTTTTTT. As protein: CASSGDTHHTGELFF.

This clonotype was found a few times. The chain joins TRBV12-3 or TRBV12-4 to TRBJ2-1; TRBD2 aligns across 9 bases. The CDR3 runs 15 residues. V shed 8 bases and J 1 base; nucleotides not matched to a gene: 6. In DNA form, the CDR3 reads TGTGCCAGCGGGCGGGGGGGGTATTCCTACAATGAGCAGTTCTTC. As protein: CASGRGGYSYNEQFF.